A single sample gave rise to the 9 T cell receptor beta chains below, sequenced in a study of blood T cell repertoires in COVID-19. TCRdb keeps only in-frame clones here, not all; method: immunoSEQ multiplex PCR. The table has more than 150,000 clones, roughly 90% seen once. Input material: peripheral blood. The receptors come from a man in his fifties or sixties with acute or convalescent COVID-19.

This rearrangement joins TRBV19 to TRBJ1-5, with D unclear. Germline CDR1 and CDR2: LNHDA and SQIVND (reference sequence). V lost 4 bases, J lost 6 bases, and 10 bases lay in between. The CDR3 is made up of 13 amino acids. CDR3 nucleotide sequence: TGTGCCAGTAGTACTGTGGTCGGTCAGCCCCAGCATTTT. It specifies CASSTVVGQPQHF.

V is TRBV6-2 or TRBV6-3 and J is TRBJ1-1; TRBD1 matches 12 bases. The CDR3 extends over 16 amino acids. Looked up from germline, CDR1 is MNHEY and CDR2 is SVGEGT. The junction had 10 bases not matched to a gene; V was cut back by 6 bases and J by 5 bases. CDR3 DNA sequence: TGTGCCAGCAGGTACGGGACAGGGGGCGCGAGGACTGAAGCTTTCTTT. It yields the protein CASRYGTGGARTEAFF.

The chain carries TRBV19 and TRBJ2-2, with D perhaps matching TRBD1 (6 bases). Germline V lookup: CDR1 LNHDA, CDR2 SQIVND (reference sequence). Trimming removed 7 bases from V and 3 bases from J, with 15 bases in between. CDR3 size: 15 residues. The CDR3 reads CASKRQDRHTGELFF. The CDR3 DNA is TGTGCCAGTAAAAGGCAGGACAGACACACCGGGGAGCTGTTTTTT.

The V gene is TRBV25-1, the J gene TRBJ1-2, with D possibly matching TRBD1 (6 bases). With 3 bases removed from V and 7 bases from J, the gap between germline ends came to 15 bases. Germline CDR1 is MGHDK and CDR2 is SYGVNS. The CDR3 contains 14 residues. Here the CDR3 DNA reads TGTGCCAGCAGTGAGCAGGGGTTCGTGGGTGGCTACACCTTC. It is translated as CASSEQGFVGGYTF.

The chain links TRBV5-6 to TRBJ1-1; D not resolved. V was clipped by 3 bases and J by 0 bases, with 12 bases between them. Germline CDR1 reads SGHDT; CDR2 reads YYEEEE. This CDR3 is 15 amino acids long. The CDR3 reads CASSSPGEMNTEAFF. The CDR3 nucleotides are TGTGCCAGCAGCTCTCCGGGAGAGATGAACACTGAAGCTTTCTTT.

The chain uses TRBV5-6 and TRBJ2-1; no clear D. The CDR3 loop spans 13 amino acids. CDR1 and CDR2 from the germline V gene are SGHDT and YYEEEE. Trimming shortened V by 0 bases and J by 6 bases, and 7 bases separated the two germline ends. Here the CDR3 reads CASSLATGNEQFF. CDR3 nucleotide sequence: TGTGCCAGCAGCTTGGCCACTGGCAATGAGCAGTTCTTC.

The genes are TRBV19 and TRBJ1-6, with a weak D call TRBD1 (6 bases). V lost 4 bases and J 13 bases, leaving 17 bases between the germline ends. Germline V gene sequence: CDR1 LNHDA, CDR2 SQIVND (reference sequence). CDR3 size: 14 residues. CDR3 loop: CASSKRPGELPLHF. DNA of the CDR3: TGTGCCAGTAGTAAGAGACCAGGGGAGTTGCCCCTCCACTTT.

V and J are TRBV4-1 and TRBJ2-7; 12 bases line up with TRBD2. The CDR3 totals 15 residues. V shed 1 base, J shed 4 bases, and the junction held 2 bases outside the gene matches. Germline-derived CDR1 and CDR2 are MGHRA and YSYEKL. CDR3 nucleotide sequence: TGCGCCAGCAGCCAAGTGACTAGCGGGGGTTACGAGCAGTACTTC. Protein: CASSQVTSGGYEQYF.

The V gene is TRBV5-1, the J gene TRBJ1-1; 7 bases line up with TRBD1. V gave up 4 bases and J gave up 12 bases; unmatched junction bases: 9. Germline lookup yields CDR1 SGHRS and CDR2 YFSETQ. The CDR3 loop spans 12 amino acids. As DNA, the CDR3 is TGCGCCAGCAGCCATGACAGGGATGGACCTTTCTTT. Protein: CASSHDRDGPFF.